This T cell receptor beta chain comes out of a study of Graves' ophthalmopathy and Graves' hyperthyroidism (dated by TCRdb to the late 2010s). In the study overall: Peripheral blood was collected at initial diagnosis, before any treatment. TCR beta repertoire signatures were used to distinguish Graves' ophthalmopathy from Graves' hyperthyroidism and to predict progression to ophthalmopathy. In total, some 140 blood samples were TCR-sequenced: approximately 40 ophthalmopathy, over 70 hyperthyroidism and some 17 hyperthyroidism-to-ophthalmopathy patients. To explore V-J signatures that distinguish ophthalmopathy from hyperthyroidism, a discovery set of around 100 patients was enrolled, made up of under 50 with ophthalmopathy and under 65 with stable hyperthyroidism. For independent validation, a separate cohort was made up of approximately 18 hyperthyroidism patients plus 17 patients who later progressed from hyperthyroidism to ophthalmopathy. T-cell repertoires of thyroid tissue and blood were compared in more than 5 hyperthyroidism patients. Following sample collection, hyperthyroidism patients were given methimazole at a starting dose of 30 mg daily, and ophthalmopathy patients were given high-dose intravenous methylprednisolone. Results the study describes overall, beyond this receptor: In validation, the model predicted ophthalmopathy progression with about 71% sensitivity and less than 80% specificity; some twelve predicted patients were CT-confirmed with GO in a median of 6.5 months. The 13-signature model separated ophthalmopathy from stable hyperthyroidism with approximately 88% sensitivity and around 84% specificity in cross-validation, and 80%/75% in the test set. No statistical method was used to predetermine the sample size, and group allocation was not hidden from the investigators. Most expanded thyroid clonotypes with frequency above 0.001 were also detected in blood, suggesting blood repertoires may reflect the thyroid immune response.

V has 1 base trimmed and J has 1 base trimmed; junction bases matching no gene number 6. Per the germline V gene (reference sequence), SGHAT is the CDR1 and FQDESV is the CDR2. The CDR3 holds 17 amino acids from the cysteine to the phenylalanine. This entry keeps only the CDR3 DNA: 51 bases, framed from base 1. This clonotype has ten or more counts. The clone's antigen remains unknown. It has no much larger one-base neighbor in the sample; base qualities were not kept. For repertoire sequencing, the TCR beta CDR3 regions were amplified from RNA transcripts. The first round was an RT-PCR using HTBI primers with the Qiagen OneStep RT-PCR kit, and this first round was followed by a second-round multiplex PCR, then size selection and purification. The libraries underwent paired-end sequencing with 100 bp reads on an Illumina HiSeq2000. Under the source paper's analysis protocol: SOAPnuke was used to process the reads, throwing out any read that had adapters, had uncalled bases, had a mean Phred below 15, or lacked an exact constant-primer or identifier match. COPE v1.2.5 was used to merge high-quality paired reads. Each unique nucleotide sequence was treated as a clonotype, and MiTCR v1.1 was used to align the clonotypes to the IMGT TRB V, D and J references. The analysis was limited to V-J combinations with a frequency above 0.0001, which together covered more than 98% of repertoires. For each V-J combination, a TCR clonal expansion and chaos score was defined as the ratio of F50 clonal expansion to chaos observed in the TCRdist matrix. Features were reduced by Welch's t-statistics and random forest to around 13 V-J combinations, which fed a naive Bayes classifier. Thyroid-blood repertoire similarity was quantified with the Morisita-Horn index. Clones were called with MiXCR by TCRdb after fastp trimmed the public reads at Q25, and only in-frame beta chains were retained. Merged by CDR3 protein, the rows form single entries marked with the most common genes and DNA. These V and J calls are TCRdb output, not the study's own analysis. This sample comprises 300,000 to 400,000 distinct CDR3 sequences, approximately 18% of them detected only once. Roughly 2.3% of the sample rests with the top ten.

Hyperthyroidism was considered stable if no progression to ophthalmopathy occurred within 18 months of follow-up. Hyperthyroidism patients were newly diagnosed, were aged 18 to 65 years, and had a disease duration under 2 months. Patients with other autoimmune diseases, uncontrolled infections, pregnancy or lactation were excluded. Diagnosis was based on clinical symptoms, serum thyroxine, TRAb, thyroid ultrasound and orbital computed tomography. PBMCs were isolated from about 9 ml of fresh peripheral blood by Ficoll-Paque density gradient centrifugation. Total RNA was extracted using Trizol reagent, and RNA quality was checked on an Agilent 2100 Bioanalyzer.

In this chain, TRBV11-1 is recombined with TRBJ2-2; 7 central nucleotides agree with TRBD1. Material: peripheral blood. The TCR originated in an adult woman with stable Graves' hyperthyroidism. CDR3 region: CASSLVGTVMNTGELFF. The DNA reads as follows: TGTGCCAGCAGCTTAGTCGGGACAGTGATGAACACCGGGGAGCTGTTTTTT.